This T cell receptor (beta chain) was sequenced for a study of shared clonotypes between healthy human individuals. Study-level background: The study used three CD4 naive, three CD4 memory, two CD8 naive and one CD8 memory plate per donor.

Every contributor of samples was a Caucasian grown-up residing in Nashville, Tennessee. CDR1 is SQVTM, CDR2 ANQGSEA, per germline. There are 16 residues in the CDR3. Deletions cut 0 bases from V and 6 bases from J, with 18 bases between. This clone has only a few counts. Its antigen is as yet unknown. Findings and caveats of the study: Only blood was sampled; tissue repertoires likely differ.

DNA at roughly 0.2 ug, tens of thousands of T cell genomes, went into sorted-subset replicate PCRs. The table came from immunoSEQ multiplex PCR; TCRdb's copy has only in-frame clones and leaves some out. The sample records about 110,000 clones, around 65% being singletons. The clonotype comes from a woman aged 30 to 39 in good health. The chain is built from TRBV29-1 and TRBJ2-1; perhaps D is TRBD1 or TRBD2 (6 bases each). The sample taken for sequencing was memory CD8+ T cells sorted from blood. Documented subset: CD45RO+ cells pooled with CCR7-negative TemRA cells. The CDR3 loop reads CSVEDGGPRVSNEQFF. The CDR3 bases are TGCAGCGTTGAAGACGGGGGCCCCCGGGTGTCCAATGAGCAGTTCTTC.